This is a list of T cell receptor beta chains from one sample in a study of blood T cell repertoires in COVID-19. The assay was immunoSEQ multiplex PCR, and TCRdb's table has in-frame clones only and misses some. This table holds under 300,000 clones, approximately 83% found once. Sequencing used PBMCs or T cells enriched from blood (not recorded which). The receptors stem from a man in his fifties who had recovered from COVID-19. CDR3s include the opening cysteine and the closing phenylalanine or tryptophan. The D gene is left open where the match is weak. Where a row states a size, it is once, few, many or the class of an expanded clone; other rows omit it.

v_call: TRBV19
j_call: TRBJ1-2
clone_size: .
d_call: .
cdr3_nt: TGTGCCAGTAACCTGAACAGCTACTATGGCTACACCTTC
cdr3_aa: CASNLNSYYGYTF

v_call: TRBV15
j_call: TRBJ2-7
clone_size: .
d_call: .
cdr3_nt: TGTGCCACCAGCATCTCCCGGACAGCCGCTTACGAGCAGTACTTC
cdr3_aa: CATSISRTAAYEQYF

v_call: TRBV4-2
j_call: TRBJ2-3
clone_size: .
d_call: .
cdr3_nt: TGTGCCAGCAGCCATCGGAGGGATCGCCCGGGGGGCACAGATACGCAGTATTTT
cdr3_aa: CASSHRRDRPGGTDTQYF

v_call: TRBV29-1
j_call: TRBJ2-7
clone_size: .
d_call: TRBD2
cdr3_nt: TGCAGCGTCGATACTAGCGGGGGGGCCTACGAGCAGTACTTC
cdr3_aa: CSVDTSGGAYEQYF

v_call: TRBV5-1
j_call: TRBJ2-1
clone_size: .
d_call: TRBD1
cdr3_nt: TGCGCCAGCAGCCCCGGACAGGGAAACACAATGGGGCAGTTCTTC
cdr3_aa: CASSPGQGNTMGQFF

v_call: TRBV27
j_call: TRBJ1-2
clone_size: .
d_call: TRBD1
cdr3_nt: TGTGCCAGCAGTTTAACAGGGGACGGCTACACCTTC
cdr3_aa: CASSLTGDGYTF

v_call: TRBV6-6
j_call: TRBJ1-4
clone_size: .
d_call: .
cdr3_nt: TGTGCCAGCACCCGGGAAACAACTAATGAAAAACTGTTTTTT
cdr3_aa: CASTRETTNEKLFF

v_call: TRBV6-7
j_call: TRBJ2-2
clone_size: once
d_call: .
cdr3_nt: TGTGCCAGCAGTTACTCCGGGACTTCCGAGGGAGACGAGCTGTTTTTT
cdr3_aa: CASSYSGTSEGDELFF

v_call: TRBV18
j_call: TRBJ1-4
clone_size: once
d_call: TRBD1
cdr3_nt: TGTGCCAGCTCACTGTCTCGGACAGGGGGGGATGAAAAACTGTTTTTT
cdr3_aa: CASSLSRTGGDEKLFF

v_call: TRBV2
j_call: TRBJ1-1
clone_size: few
d_call: .
cdr3_nt: TGTGCCAGCAGTGAAGCGGGTTTCCCGGGAGCTTTCTTT
cdr3_aa: CASSEAGFPGAFF

v_call: TRBV5-1
j_call: TRBJ2-2
clone_size: .
d_call: .
cdr3_nt: TGCGCCAGCAGAAGCCAGGGGAACACCGGGGAGCTGTTTTTT
cdr3_aa: CASRSQGNTGELFF

v_call: TRBV12-3/TRBV12-4
j_call: TRBJ2-2
clone_size: .
d_call: .
cdr3_nt: TGTGCCGGCAGTTTCGGTTACACCGGGGAGCTGTTTTTT
cdr3_aa: CAGSFGYTGELFF

v_call: TRBV9
j_call: TRBJ2-5
clone_size: .
d_call: .
cdr3_nt: TGTGCCAGTGGAGGGGAAGAGACCCAGTACTTC
cdr3_aa: CASGGEETQYF

v_call: TRBV20-1
j_call: TRBJ1-3
clone_size: .
d_call: .
cdr3_nt: TGCAGTGCTAGTGATGGCGGGAACTCTGGAAACACCATATATTTT
cdr3_aa: CSASDGGNSGNTIYF

v_call: TRBV9
j_call: TRBJ2-1
clone_size: .
d_call: TRBD2
cdr3_nt: TGTGCCAGCAGCGTACGAGAGCGGGGGTTGGGTGGTGAGCAGTTCTTC
cdr3_aa: CASSVRERGLGGEQFF